The text below deals with one T cell receptor beta chain. No antigen is known for it. It has no much larger one-base neighbor in the sample; base qualities were not kept. The library came from PCR. The reads were generated on an Illumina HiSeq 2500. To normalize quantification of the TCRbeta repertoire, the TCR libraries were built with molecular barcoding that relied on unique molecular identifiers. The public reads were reanalyzed by TCRdb: fastp trimming at Q25, MiXCR alignment, in-frame beta chains only. CDR3 protein duplicates are merged, each entry listing the most common genes and DNA. This sample is represented by about 980,000 distinct CDR3 sequences; about 29% of them were singletons. About 28% of the sample is in the top ten clones. This sample stems from a study of T-cell reconstitution after alpha-beta-depleted transplantation in children (dated by TCRdb to between 2015 and 2016). Notes on the research overall: T-cell immune reconstitution after TCRalphabeta/CD19-depleted allogeneic hematopoietic cell transplantation in children was quantitatively tracked in the study by means of TCR repertoire profiling.

V is clipped by 1 base and J by 4 bases, and the sequence between their germline boundaries is 11 bases long. CDR1 is given as SGHTA and CDR2 as FQGNSA, both from the germline V gene. Counted from cysteine to phenylalanine, this CDR3 has 15 amino acids. The sequence is cut down to CDR3 DNA, 45 bases in frame from base 1. In light of the paper, this sample's treatment or condition label describes: allogeneic hematopoietic cell transplantation with graft depleted of TCRalphabeta T cells and CD19 B cells. Transplant recipients were children who received TCRalphabeta/CD19-depleted allogeneic hematopoietic cell grafts. General conclusions and limits of the study: The apparently early alphabetaT-cell count recovery about two months after transplant was reportedly dependent on only several hundred rapidly expanded clones derived from non-depleted graft cells. Hyperexpanded clone frequencies declined over subsequent months; after one year, T-cell counts and TCRbeta diversity were mostly attributed to newly produced T cells. In some patients, high TCRbeta diversity at day 60 was attributed to recipient T cells and intrathymic progenitors that had survived conditioning.

This material consisted of PBMCs, mostly from graft donor cells, taken 360 days after TCRalphabeta/CD19-depleted stem cell transplant. This TCR derives from a boy younger than two who had a stem cell transplant for SCID, so the T cells may come from the graft donor. In this chain, TRBV7-2 is recombined with TRBJ1-5, with the D segment identity uncertain. For the CDR3, the sequence is CASSLGHVGNQPQHF. The DNA is as follows: TGTGCCAGCAGCTTAGGCCATGTTGGGAATCAGCCCCAGCATTTT.